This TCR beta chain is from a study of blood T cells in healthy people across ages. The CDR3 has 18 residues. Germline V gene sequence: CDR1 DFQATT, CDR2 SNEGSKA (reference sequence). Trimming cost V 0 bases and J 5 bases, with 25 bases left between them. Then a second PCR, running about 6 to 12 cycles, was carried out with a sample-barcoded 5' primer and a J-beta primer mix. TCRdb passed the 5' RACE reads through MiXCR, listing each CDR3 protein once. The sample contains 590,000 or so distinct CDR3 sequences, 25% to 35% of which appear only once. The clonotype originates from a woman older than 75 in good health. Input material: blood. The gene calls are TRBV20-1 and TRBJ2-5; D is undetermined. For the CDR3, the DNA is TGCAGTGCTAGAGATCCCCAGAATCCGACCGAAGACTGGGAGACCCAGTACTTC. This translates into CSARDPQNPTEDWETQYF.